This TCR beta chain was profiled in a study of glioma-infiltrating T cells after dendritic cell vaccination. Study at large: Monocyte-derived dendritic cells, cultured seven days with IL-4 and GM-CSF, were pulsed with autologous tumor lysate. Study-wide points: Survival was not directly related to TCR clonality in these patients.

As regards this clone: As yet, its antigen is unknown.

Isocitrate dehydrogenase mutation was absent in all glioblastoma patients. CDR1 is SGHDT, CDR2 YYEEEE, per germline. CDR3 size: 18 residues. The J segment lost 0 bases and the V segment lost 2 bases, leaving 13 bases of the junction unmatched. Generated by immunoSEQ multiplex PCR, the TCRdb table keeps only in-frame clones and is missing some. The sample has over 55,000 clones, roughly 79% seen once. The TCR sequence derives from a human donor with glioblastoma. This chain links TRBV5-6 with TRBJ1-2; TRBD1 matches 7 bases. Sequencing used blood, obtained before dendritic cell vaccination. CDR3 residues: CASSFDTMGQLANYGYTF. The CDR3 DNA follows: TGTGCCAGCAGCTTTGATACTATGGGACAGTTAGCTAACTATGGCTACACCTTC.